This paragraph reports one T cell receptor (beta chain). The clone's antigen remains unknown. The record has no base qualities; no much larger clone is one base away. The library was generated by the immunoSEQ multiplex PCR assay. Processing in the source paper ran as follows. Richness and clonality were used to summarize the repertoires, and clones that significantly expanded or contracted between pre- and post-therapy samples were identified. Imported from immuneACCESS, the table was reduced by TCRdb to in-frame sequences with V and J called. These copies leave out some clones; in studies compared against another copy, an unresolved V gene accounts for under half, and the cause of the remainder is not known. From that table come the V and J calls and clone size; the DNA was used to work out D and trimming. A total of tens of thousands of clones appear in this sample, 82% of them only once. The ten largest make up under 30% of the sample.

The time point label corresponds to: pretherapy, before neoadjuvant immune checkpoint inhibitors. Samples came from the phase 2 randomized NEOSTAR trial, which tested neoadjuvant nivolumab or nivolumab plus ipilimumab followed by surgery in operable NSCLC. The entry originates in a study of neoadjuvant nivolumab and ipilimumab in lung cancer (dated by TCRdb to about 2020). Looking at the study overall: Nivolumab was given at 3 mg/kg intravenously on days 1, 15 and 29, and the combination arm added ipilimumab 1 mg/kg on day 1 only. A total of about 43 patients with operable NSCLC were treated in the trial, with roughly 23 randomized to nivolumab monotherapy and some 20 randomized to nivolumab plus ipilimumab. The study compared TCR repertoires in pretherapy (baseline) peripheral blood with TCR repertoires in tumors resected at surgery following neoadjuvant immune checkpoint blockade. For each study arm, the primary endpoint of the trial was the rate of major pathologic response (MPR) in the intention-to-treat population. Seven patients had matched pretherapy and resected tumor pairs analyzed, with four treated with nivolumab and three with nivolumab plus ipilimumab.

V drops 3 bases and J drops 5 bases, leaving 14 bases in between. The CDR3 covers 14 residues, taking in both the cysteine and the phenylalanine. The sequence is cut down to CDR3 DNA, 42 bases in frame from base 1. CDR1 and CDR2 are read off the germline V gene as SGHRS and YFSETQ. What the work shows at the level of the full study, not this receptor alone: No significant correlation was found between TCR clonality and pathologic tumor regression, and only one major-pathologic-response sample was available for the clonality analysis. TCR sequencing was performed in a small number of samples. Tumor T-cell richness and clonality rose from pretherapy to surgery in three of three dual-therapy tumors but in only two of four nivolumab-treated tumors. Resected tumors had greater TCR richness and clonality than tumor-adjacent uninvolved lung, and increases were observed in more dual-therapy-treated tumors. Richness in tumors resected after neoadjuvant therapy showed a positive correlation with pretherapy blood TCR richness (Spearman R = 0.82).

This sequence was found in an adult with non-small cell lung cancer. The chain was built from TRBV5-1 and TRBJ1-2; a tentative D call is TRBD1 (5 bases match). The starting material was peripheral blood, obtained before neoadjuvant nivolumab, alone or with ipilimumab. The DNA is TGCGCCAGCAGCTCACGGCAGGGTGGGTATGGCTACACCTTC. Its coded protein is CASSSRQGGYGYTF.